The source of this T cell receptor (beta chain) is a study of read filtering for tumor transcriptome and immune sequencing. At least ten counts were recorded for this clonotype. From approximately 430 ng of RNA, a library with molecular barcoded alpha/delta and beta/gamma adaptors was made. TCRdb processed the reads anew with MiXCR; each CDR3 protein has one entry. The table lists roughly 56,000 distinct CDR3 sequences, roughly 18% of them singletons. The CDR3 is 13 amino acids. Germline V gene lookup returns CDR1 DFQATT and CDR2 SNEGSKA (reference sequence). Trimming at V came to 2 bases and at J to 6 bases, leaving 3 bases not matched to a gene.

Sequenced sample: a population of CD138-negative cells sorted from bone marrow. The chain joins TRBV20-1 to TRBJ2-3; TRBD2 matches at 9 bases. This TCR came from a donor aged 40 or older with multiple myeloma. CDR3 coding DNA: TGCAGTGCTAGATTAGCGGGAGTTGATACGCAGTATTTT. Protein sequence: CSARLAGVDTQYF.